This entry lists 16 T cell receptor beta chains sequenced from one sample in a study of T cell responses to AZD1222 COVID-19 vaccine. The assay was immunoSEQ multiplex PCR, and TCRdb's table has in-frame clones only and misses some. The data show about 190,000 clones, with 75% to 90% seen just once and under 3.5% held by the top ten. Sample: peripheral blood, taken on day 0 of MenACWY control vaccination. These receptor sequences come from an adult in good health.

The chain links TRBV5-6 to TRBJ2-1; perhaps TRBD1 as D (6 bases). The length of the CDR3 is 15 residues. Per the germline V gene, CDR1 is SGHDT and CDR2 is YYEEEE. V gave up 3 bases and J gave up 6 bases, with 16 bases separating them. CDR3 loop: CASSYRVRNINEQFF. The CDR3 coding sequence is TGTGCCAGCAGCTACAGGGTCCGAAATATCAATGAGCAGTTCTTC.

Only a few counts were recorded for this clone. V gene TRBV19 combines with J gene TRBJ1-5; TRBD1 matches at 10 bases. In germline, CDR1 is LNHDA, CDR2 SQIVND (reference sequence). Trimming cost V 6 bases and J 3 bases; bases outside gene matches: 5. The CDR3 runs to 15 residues. The CDR3 sequence: CASRLDRGLNQPQHF. The DNA for the CDR3 is TGTGCCAGTAGACTTGACAGGGGGCTCAATCAGCCCCAGCATTTT.

The chain uses TRBV6-5 and TRBJ1-2; D gene ambiguous. Per germline, CDR1 MNHEY and CDR2 SVGAGI. The CDR3 loop spans 12 amino acids. Between the trimmed V and J ends, which lost 10 bases and 8 bases, there was a span of 17 bases. DNA for the CDR3: TGTGCCACATGGGAGACACTTCAGGGCTACACCTTC. Its protein product is CATWETLQGYTF.

This rearrangement joins TRBV14 to TRBJ2-3, with no clear D. From germline, CDR1 is SGHDN and CDR2 FVKESK. Between the trimmed V and J ends, which lost 0 bases and 2 bases, there was a span of 12 bases. This CDR3 region has 16 residues. Here the CDR3 reads CASSQDLVPPTDTQYF. The CDR3 coding sequence is TGTGCCAGCAGCCAAGATTTGGTTCCCCCCACAGATACGCAGTATTTT. Together with reference TRBV14 and TRBJ2-3, the CDR3 gives the full variable domain: EAGVTQFPSHSVIEKGQTVTLRCDPISGHDNLYWYRRVMGKEIKFLLHFVKESKQDESGMPNNRFLAERTGGTYSTLKVQPAELEDSGVYFCASSQDLVPPTDTQYFGPGTRLTVL.

This chain connects TRBV19 to TRBJ2-1, with 9 bases aligning to TRBD2. Unmatched junction bases numbered 5, after V lost 4 bases and J lost 4 bases. Germline V lookup: CDR1 LNHDA, CDR2 SQIVND (reference sequence). The CDR3 covers 15 residues. The CDR3 DNA reads as TGTGCCAGTAGTACTAGCGGGGTCTCATACAATGAGCAGTTCTTC. Translation gives CASSTSGVSYNEQFF.

The chain has TRBV6-1 and TRBJ1-2, with no clear D. The length of the CDR3 is 15 residues. V was trimmed by 1 base and J by 3 bases, leaving 12 bases between them. Germline CDR1 MNHNS, CDR2 SASEGT. The CDR3 region has the DNA TGTGCCAGCAGTGAAGGAGTGGCAGGAGACTATGGCTACACCTTC. As protein: CASSEGVAGDYGYTF.

The gene calls are TRBV6-2 or TRBV6-3 and TRBJ2-1; perhaps TRBD2 as D (7 bases). Looked up from germline, CDR1 is MNHEY and CDR2 is SVGEGT. Trimming stripped 6 bases from V and 7 bases from J, with 19 bases between. This CDR3 region has 15 residues. The CDR3 DNA sequence: TGTGCCAGCAGCCTCCGGGGCGGGGGCCAGAATGAGCAGTTCTTC. It yields the protein CASSLRGGGQNEQFF.

This chain connects TRBV24-1 to TRBJ2-1; 12 bases map to TRBD1. The V gene end was trimmed by 3 bases and the J gene end by 6 bases; junction bases not matched to a gene: 2. Germline V CDR1 and CDR2: KGHDR, SFDVKD. The CDR3 covers 15 residues. The CDR3 bases are TGTGCCACCAGTGATGGGGGACAGGGGGCCAATGAGCAGTTCTTC. Translation: CATSDGGQGANEQFF.

The chain carries TRBV7-9 and TRBJ1-5, with D possibly being TRBD1 (5 bases). The CDR3 runs 12 residues. Germline loops: CDR1 SEHNR, CDR2 FQNEAQ (reference sequence). V was cut by 6 bases and J by 9 bases, with 12 bases left in between. In nucleotides, the CDR3 is TGTGCCAGCAGTGACAGCTCCGGGCCCCAGCATTTT. The encoded protein is CASSDSSGPQHF.

The V and J genes are TRBV2 and TRBJ1-1, with TRBD1 identical over 7 bases. The CDR3 totals 14 residues. CDR1 is SNHLY and CDR2 is FYNNEI in the germline V gene. Trimming cost V 4 bases and J 1 base; bases outside gene matches: 3. The CDR3 here is CASSGTGSNTEAFF. In nucleotides, the CDR3 is TGTGCCAGCAGTGGGACAGGATCGAACACTGAAGCTTTCTTT.

The DNA for the CDR3 is TGTGCCAGCAGTGCTGGGACTAGCGGGAGTGTGTACGAGCAGTACTTC. Translating gives CASSAGTSGSVYEQYF. This chain links TRBV6-1 with TRBJ2-7; TRBD2 aligns across 14 bases. V lost 4 bases and J lost 4; bases outside the gene matches: 6. Germline V gene data show CDR1 as MNHNS and CDR2 as SASEGT. The CDR3 consists of 16 residues.

This clone has a single count. The rearrangement joins TRBV5-6 to TRBJ1-2; D is perhaps TRBD1 (5 bases). V lost 2 bases and J 4 bases, leaving 12 bases between the germline ends. The CDR3 spans 14 residues. Germline V gene lookup returns CDR1 SGHDT and CDR2 YYEEEE. The CDR3 DNA is TGTGCCAGCAGCTTATCCGGGACGGTCTATGGCTACACCTTC. This sequence encodes CASSLSGTVYGYTF.

J is TRBJ2-7 and V is TRBV28, with TRBD1 as a possible D gene (5 bases). This CDR3 is built from 12 residues. Trimming took 10 bases from V and 5 from J, leaving 15 bases between them. The germline V gene encodes CDR1 MDHEN and CDR2 SYDVKM. Here the CDR3 DNA reads TGTGCCACCAGGGTGCCGTCTGACGAGCAGTACTTC. Translated: CATRVPSDEQYF.

About this clone: Distinct nucleotide sequences in the sample also encode this CDR3. J is TRBJ2-7 and V is TRBV27; the D gene is possibly TRBD1 (6 bases). Germline loops: CDR1 MNHEY, CDR2 SMNVEV (reference sequence). Trimming removed 5 bases from V and 1 base from J, with 9 bases in between. The CDR3 consists of 13 residues. CDR3 loop: CASSRDISYEQYF. The CDR3 DNA reads as TGTGCCAGCAGTCGGGACATATCCTACGAGCAGTACTTC.

This chain uses TRBV3-1 (or the pseudogene TRBV3-2) with TRBJ1-2; D may be TRBD1 (5 bases). The CDR3 covers 14 residues. Germline lookup yields CDR1 LGHDT and CDR2 YNNKEL (reference sequence). The V end lost 1 base, the J end lost 2 bases, and 8 bases lay between the germline ends. CDR3 sequence reads: CASSQAGANYGYTF. DNA of the CDR3: TGTGCCAGCAGCCAAGCCGGGGCAAACTATGGCTACACCTTC.

Worth noting for this clone: The sample carries other DNA sequences with the same CDR3. The CDR3 here is CASSPRQENTEAFF. The CDR3 DNA is TGTGCCAGCTCGCCGAGACAGGAGAACACTGAAGCTTTCTTT. This sequence joins TRBV18 and TRBJ1-1, with D perhaps TRBD1 (6 bases). Germline V gives CDR1 KGHSH, CDR2 LQKENI. The V end lost 6 bases, the J end lost 1 base, and 12 bases lay between the germline ends. The CDR3 length is 14 residues.